The next 7 T cell receptor beta chains were all read from a single sample in a study of blood T cell repertoires in COVID-19. TCRdb keeps only in-frame clones here, not all; method: immunoSEQ multiplex PCR. Counted here are a few hundred thousand clones, over 75% occurring once; the ten biggest clones make up 2.3%. The sample was peripheral blood. These receptor sequences come from a woman aged 45 to 65 with acute or convalescent COVID-19.

A few counts support this clone. The chain carries TRBV6-2 or TRBV6-3 and TRBJ2-7; 11 positions agree with TRBD2. The CDR3 runs to 15 residues. Germline V gene sequence: CDR1 MNHEY, CDR2 SVGEGT. V trimming: 6 bases; J trimming: 2 bases; junction bases outside the gene matches: 6. The CDR3 sequence is CASSLSGRGPYEQYF. The CDR3 nucleotides are TGTGCCAGCAGCCTTAGCGGGAGGGGGCCCTACGAGCAGTACTTC.

The chain uses TRBV9 and TRBJ1-2; TRBD1 aligns across 8 bases. Per germline, CDR1 SGDLS and CDR2 YYNGEE. CDR3 length: 15 residues. Losses at the gene ends were 1 base for V and 3 bases for J; bases not matched to a gene: 5. The CDR3 loop reads CASSVLGQGHYGYTF. CDR3 nucleotide sequence: TGTGCCAGCAGCGTACTAGGACAGGGACACTATGGCTACACCTTC.

This clone has more than one count but fewer than ten. V is TRBV4-2 and J is TRBJ1-4, with 9 bases aligning to TRBD1. This CDR3 has 17 amino acids. Trimming cost V 0 bases and J 7 bases; bases outside gene matches: 9. The germline V gene has CDR1 LGHNA and CDR2 YNFKEQ. CDR3 DNA sequence: TGTGCCAGCAGCCAAGACCATGGGACAGGGAATAGTGAAAAACTGTTTTTT. Its protein is CASSQDHGTGNSEKLFF.

The CDR3 DNA reads as TGTGCCACCAGTGATTTGCCTGGAGCGTGGAACACTGAAGCTTTCTTT. It is translated as CATSDLPGAWNTEAFF. This sequence joins TRBV24-1 and TRBJ1-1; D unresolved. CDR1 is KGHDR, CDR2 SFDVKD, per germline. Trimming pared 0 bases from V and 1 base from J, leaving 11 bases between. The CDR3 extends over 16 amino acids.

The chain has TRBV7-2 and TRBJ1-2; no reliable D call. There are 13 residues in the CDR3. Trimming removed 4 bases at V and 6 bases at J, with 12 bases between. Germline CDR1 and CDR2: SGHTA and FQGNSA. The CDR3 loop is CASSYQPRDGYTF. CDR3 coding DNA: TGTGCCAGCAGCTATCAACCGCGGGATGGCTACACCTTC.

The chain employs TRBV9 and TRBJ1-6; D remains unclear. Germline V gives CDR1 SGDLS, CDR2 YYNGEE. The V end was cut by 0 bases, the J end by 6 bases, with 10 bases between. The CDR3 has 15 amino acids. CDR3 bases: TGTGCCAGCAGCGTAGTGGGCCTGCCTAATTCACCCCTCCACTTT. It specifies CASSVVGLPNSPLHF.

This clone has just one count. V is TRBV11-2 and J is TRBJ1-2, with 8 bases fitting TRBD1. The V and J ends lost 5 bases and 7 bases, in that order; junction bases with no gene match: 6. The CDR3 has 13 amino acids. Germline V gene data show CDR1 as SGHAT and CDR2 as FQNNGV. CDR3 residues: CASSTDRVSGYTF. For the CDR3, the DNA is TGTGCCAGCAGCACGGACAGGGTCTCTGGCTACACCTTC.